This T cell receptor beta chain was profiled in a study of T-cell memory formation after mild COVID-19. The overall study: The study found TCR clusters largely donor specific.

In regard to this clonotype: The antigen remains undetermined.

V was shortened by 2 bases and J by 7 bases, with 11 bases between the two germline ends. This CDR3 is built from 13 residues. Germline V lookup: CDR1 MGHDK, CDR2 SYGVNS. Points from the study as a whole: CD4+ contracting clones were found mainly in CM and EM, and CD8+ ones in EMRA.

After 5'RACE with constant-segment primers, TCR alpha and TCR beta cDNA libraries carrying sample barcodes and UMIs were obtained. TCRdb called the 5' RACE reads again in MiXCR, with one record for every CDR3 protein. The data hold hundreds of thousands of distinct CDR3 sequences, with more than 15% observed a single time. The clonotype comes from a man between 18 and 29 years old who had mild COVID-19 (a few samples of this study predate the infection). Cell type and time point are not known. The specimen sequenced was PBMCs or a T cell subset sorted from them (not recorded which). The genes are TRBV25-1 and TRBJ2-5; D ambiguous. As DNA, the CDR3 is TGTGCCAGCAGTGAAGCGTCCCTGGGGACCCAGTACTTC. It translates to CASSEASLGTQYF.